These 13 T cell receptor beta chains were sequenced from one sample in a study of cytomegalovirus exposure and HLA in healthy donors. Here immunoSEQ multiplex PCR was the method, and the copy in TCRdb shows in-frame clones only, minus some. The sample gives approximately 60,000 clones, around 90% of which show up once; around 2.9% is in the top ten. Sequencing used PBMCs. Every receptor here comes from a man aged 18 to 30 in good health and CMV-seronegative.

The chain carries TRBV6-1 and TRBJ2-1; TRBD2 matches at 9 bases. The CDR3 runs to 15 residues. The germline CDR1 and CDR2 sequences are MNHNS and SASEGT. The V gene end was trimmed by 10 bases and the J gene end by 2 bases; junction bases not matched to a gene: 9. This CDR3 is CAIRNPSGTYNEQFF. CDR3 bases: TGTGCCATCCGGAATCCTAGCGGGACCTACAATGAGCAGTTCTTC.

The CDR3 DNA reads as TGTGCCAGCAGCCCCAGGGGCTCCTACAATGAGCAGTTCTTC. Protein sequence: CASSPRGSYNEQFF. The rearrangement joins TRBV7-2 to TRBJ2-1; tentatively, D is TRBD1 (6 bases). Between the trimmed V and J ends, which lost 5 bases and 0 bases, there was a span of 8 bases. The CDR3 length is 14 residues. Germline values: CDR1 SGHTA, CDR2 FQGNSA.

The gene calls are TRBV6-5 and TRBJ1-4; tentatively, D is TRBD1 (5 bases). The CDR3 consists of 15 residues. Germline V gives CDR1 MNHEY, CDR2 SVGAGI. Trimming left V 1 base short and J 7 bases short, with 13 bases between. The CDR3 spells CASSYWPGRGEKLFF. The CDR3 DNA reads as TGTGCCAGCAGTTACTGGCCAGGGCGAGGTGAAAAACTGTTTTTT.

This clone was detected once. The J gene is TRBJ1-1, the V gene TRBV11-2, with TRBD1 as a possible D gene (5 bases). The CDR3 contains 15 residues. The germline CDR1 and CDR2 sequences are SGHAT and FQNNGV. The V and J ends lost 0 bases and 2 bases respectively, with 10 bases between them. CDR3 protein: CASSLEGGVNTEAFF. In DNA, the CDR3 is TGTGCCAGCAGCTTAGAGGGAGGGGTTAACACTGAAGCTTTCTTT.

CDR3 sequence reads: CASTREVTEAFF. CDR3 DNA sequence: TGTGCCAGCACCCGGGAGGTAACTGAAGCTTTCTTT. The rearrangement uses TRBV2 and TRBJ1-1; D is ambiguous. V was clipped by 7 bases and J by 5 bases, with 11 bases between them. This CDR3 comprises 12 residues. Germline V CDR1 and CDR2: SNHLY, FYNNEI.

The CDR3 bases are TGCAGCGTTGAAGAATGGGGAGGAAAACTAACCTACAATGAGCAGTTCTTC. It yields the protein CSVEEWGGKLTYNEQFF. V and J are TRBV29-1 and TRBJ2-1, with D possibly matching TRBD2 (6 bases). Per germline, CDR1 SQVTM and CDR2 ANQGSEA. Trimming left V 0 bases short and J 2 bases short, with 17 bases between. The CDR3 consists of 17 residues.

This clone was recorded only once. V and J are TRBV15 and TRBJ2-3; no reliable D call. V was pared by 1 base and J by 2 bases, with 10 bases between. Germline V CDR1 and CDR2: LNHNV, YYDKDF (reference sequence). This CDR3 region has 15 residues. CDR3 amino acids: CATSRALGFTDTQYF. The CDR3 DNA sequence: TGTGCCACCAGCAGAGCTCTAGGCTTCACAGATACGCAGTATTTT.

The V gene is TRBV9, the J gene TRBJ1-2, with 7 bases matching TRBD1. Germline V gene lookup returns CDR1 SGDLS and CDR2 YYNGEE. J gave up 6 bases and V 0 bases, and 2 bases lay outside the gene matches. The CDR3 is 13 residues long. The DNA of the CDR3 is TGTGCCAGCAGCGTAGAAGGACAGGATGGCTACACCTTC. Its translation is CASSVEGQDGYTF.

V is TRBV5-1 and J is TRBJ2-1; TRBD1 is a possible D gene (6 bases). CDR1 and CDR2 (germline): SGHRS, YFSETQ. Trimming removed 0 bases from V and 5 bases from J, with 15 bases in between. CDR3 length: 16 residues. The CDR3 region has the DNA TGCGCCAGCAGCTTGGGGGACACGGGATGGAACAATGAGCAGTTCTTC. Its translation: CASSLGDTGWNNEQFF. The full variable domain, its missing parts supplied by reference TRBV5-1 and TRBJ2-1, is KAGVTQTPRYLIKTRGQQVTLSCSPISGHRSVSWYQQTPGQGLQFLFEYFSETQRNKGNFPGRFSGRQFSNSRSEMNVSTLELGDSALYLCASSLGDTGWNNEQFFGPGTRLTVL.

The J gene is TRBJ1-1, the V gene TRBV27; a weak D match, TRBD1 (6 bases). Per the germline V gene, CDR1 is MNHEY and CDR2 is SMNVEV (reference sequence). CDR3 size: 17 residues. Trimming cost V 4 bases and J 2 bases, with 20 bases left between them. CDR3 amino acids: CASSSVVDRLSNTEAFF. DNA of the CDR3: TGTGCCAGCAGTTCGGTTGTTGACAGGTTGTCTAACACTGAAGCTTTCTTT.

The chain is built from TRBV11-2 and TRBJ1-1; no clear D gene. The germline V gene encodes CDR1 SGHAT and CDR2 FQNNGV. This CDR3 region has 16 residues. Trimming stripped 1 base from V and 3 bases from J, with 15 bases between. CDR3 sequence: CASSLVGVKRDTEAFF. DNA for the CDR3: TGTGCCAGCAGCTTAGTCGGGGTAAAGAGGGACACTGAAGCTTTCTTT.

This clone appeared a single time. This sequence joins TRBV5-1 and TRBJ2-7, with TRBD2 identical over 13 bases. From germline, CDR1 is SGHRS and CDR2 YFSETQ. Unmatched junction bases numbered 12, after V lost 1 base and J lost 2 bases. The CDR3 is 19 amino acids. CDR3 coding DNA: TGCGCCAGCAGCTTGAGTATGAGACTAGCGGGAGGCCCCCCCTACGAGCAGTACTTC. The encoded protein is CASSLSMRLAGGPPYEQYF.

The chain combines TRBV28 with TRBJ1-2, with D perhaps matching TRBD1 (6 bases). The CDR3 has 13 residues. V dropped 3 bases and J dropped 6 bases, with 11 bases sitting between them. The V gene's germline CDR1 is MDHEN and CDR2 SYDVKM. The CDR3 DNA reads TGTGCCAGCAGTTTGGGGGCAGGGGATGGCTACACCTTC. Encoded protein: CASSLGAGDGYTF.